This T cell receptor beta chain was sequenced for a study of cytomegalovirus exposure and HLA in healthy donors. Across the whole study: Around 190 million T cells yielded 90 million to 130 million unique TCR beta sequences, as an earlier analysis found.

With regard to this clone: The target antigen is unknown.

The PCR had 60 Vbeta and 13 Jbeta primers. The protocol was immunoSEQ multiplex PCR, while the TCRdb copy is restricted to in-frame clones and leaves out a portion. The sample lists 100,000 to 150,000 clones; around 86% were seen once. Whole-study findings and limits: The classifier reportedly diagnosed cytomegalovirus status with high specificity and sensitivity. A missense DCLRE1C variant was associated with V- and J-gene trimming of TCR beta chains in a later analysis, and an independent cohort replicated the association.

V shed 5 bases and J 0 bases; nucleotides not matched to a gene: 8. Germline values: CDR1 SGHTA, CDR2 FQGNSA. The CDR3 spans 16 residues. This sequence originates from a man aged 25 to 40 in good health and CMV-seronegative. Source material: PBMCs. The chain joins TRBV7-2 to TRBJ2-3, with TRBD1 matching 7 bases. The CDR3 DNA is TGTGCCAGCAGCCGAGACTACAGGGGTAGCACAGATACGCAGTATTTT. Its protein product is CASSRDYRGSTDTQYF.